This T cell receptor (beta chain) was captured in a study of blood T cell repertoires in COVID-19. The J segment lost 3 bases and the V segment lost 7 bases, leaving 5 bases of the junction unmatched. In germline, CDR1 is SNHLY, CDR2 FYNNEI. This CDR3 has 14 amino acids. Authors' processing steps: Estimation of nucleated cell counts was performed using reference gene primer amplification. The method was immunoSEQ multiplex PCR; TCRdb's version includes in-frame clones alone and lacks a portion of them. The DNA gave D and trimming, while V, J and clone size come from that table. There are 200,000 to 250,000 clones in the sample; 80% occur only once, and around 7.7% lies in the top ten.

Sequenced material: peripheral blood. V gene TRBV2 combines with J gene TRBJ2-7; 11 positions match TRBD1. This clonotype originated in a woman between 65 and 79 years old with acute or convalescent COVID-19. CDR3 nucleotide sequence: TGTGCCAGCAACCGGGACAGGGGGGACTACGAGCAGTACTTC. Encoded protein: CASNRDRGDYEQYF.